This is a list of T cell receptor beta chains from one sample in a study of neurological immune-mediated disorders. TCRdb passed the 5' RACE reads through MiXCR, listing each CDR3 protein once. Of approximately 46,000 distinct CDR3 sequences in the sample, about 9.3% are singletons; the top ten hold about 5%. Sequenced material: PBMCs. These receptors all stem from a man aged 70-80 years with HTLV-1-associated myelopathy (HAM/TSP). Both conserved end residues are part of each CDR3. A D gene is named only where the DNA matches it firmly. Part of the rows lack a size; the others show once, few, many or a class for expanded clones.

D gene,V gene,clone size,J gene,CDR3 DNA,CDR3 protein
NA,TRBV7-9,many,TRBJ2-2,TGTGCCAGCAGGGGAACTACAGCGAACACCGGGGAGCTGTTTTTT,CASRGTTANTGELFF
NA,TRBV20-1,many,TRBJ2-3,TGCAGTGCTAGAAGGGGCGGGAGCACAGATACGCAGTATTTT,CSARRGGSTDTQYF
NA,TRBV20-1,many,TRBJ2-1,TGCAGTGAGGGGCAAAACAATGAGCAGTTCTTC,CSEGQNNEQFF
NA,TRBV7-2,many,TRBJ2-5,TGTGCCAGCAGCTTAGCCGGAGGAGTGGAGGAGACCCAGTACTTC,CASSLAGGVEETQYF
TRBD2,TRBV20-1,many,TRBJ2-7,TGCAGTGCCGCGACTAGCGACGAGCAGTACTTC,CSAATSDEQYF
NA,TRBV5-1,many,TRBJ2-3,TGCGCCAGCAGCTTGGCCCTTCGAACGGGACCAGATACGCAGTATTTT,CASSLALRTGPDTQYF
TRBD2,TRBV5-1,many,TRBJ2-3,TGCGCCAGCAGCTTGGCGACTAGCGGGAGGGATACGCAGTATTTT,CASSLATSGRDTQYF
NA,TRBV2,many,TRBJ2-7,TGTGCCAGCAGTGCAGGAGGTAACGAGCAGTACTTC,CASSAGGNEQYF
NA,TRBV20-1,many,TRBJ2-7,TGCAGTGCTAGGGGACTCAAGGGGCCCCCCGAGCAGTACTTC,CSARGLKGPPEQYF
TRBD1,TRBV5-1,many,TRBJ2-5,TGCGCCAGCAGCTCGCGGACAGGGAAAGAGACCCAGTACTTC,CASSSRTGKETQYF
TRBD1,TRBV5-6,NA,TRBJ1-4,TGTGCCAGCAGCAAGCGGGACAGGGGGTATCTGTTTTTT,CASSKRDRGYLFF
TRBD2,TRBV24-1,many,TRBJ2-3,TGTGCCACCAGTGACCCCAACAGCGGGAAGGGCACAGATACGCAGTATTTT,CATSDPNSGKGTDTQYF
TRBD1,TRBV25-1,many,TRBJ2-7,TGTGCCACCTTCGGACAGGGAGGTTCCTACGAGCAGTACTTC,CATFGQGGSYEQYF
NA,TRBV20-1,many,TRBJ2-7,TGCAGTGCCACCCCCGGCCAGAGCTACGAGCAGTACTTC,CSATPGQSYEQYF
TRBD1,TRBV18,many,TRBJ2-3,TGTGCCAGCTCACCGACAGGGGCGAGGGATACGCAGTATTTT,CASSPTGARDTQYF
NA,TRBV20-1,many,TRBJ2-5,TGCAGTGCTAGGGTTCCAGGGAGAATAGAGACCCAGTACTTC,CSARVPGRIETQYF
NA,TRBV9,many,TRBJ2-7,TGTGCCAGCAGCGTAGGGACAGCCTACGAGCAGTACTTC,CASSVGTAYEQYF
TRBD1,TRBV28,many,TRBJ2-2,TGTGCCAGCAGAAAAGACAGGGGGAGGGGGGAGCTGTTTTTT,CASRKDRGRGELFF
TRBD1,TRBV5-8,many,TRBJ1-5,TGTGCCAGCAGCCCGACAGGGGGATGGAATCAGCCCCAGCATTTT,CASSPTGGWNQPQHF
TRBD2,TRBV18,many,TRBJ2-5,TGTGCCAGCTCACCACCGACTAGCAGAGAGACCCAGTACTTC,CASSPPTSRETQYF
NA,TRBV27,many,TRBJ2-5,TGTGCCAGCAGTTTGCGGGACTCCCTTGGGACCCAGTACTTC,CASSLRDSLGTQYF
NA,TRBV5-1,many,TRBJ1-1,TGCGCCAGCAGCTTGGATGGGACATCGAACACTGAAGCTTTCTTT,CASSLDGTSNTEAFF
NA,TRBV5-6,NA,TRBJ2-3,TGTGCCAGCAGCTTGTCGGCGGGTCGCACAGATACGCAGTATTTT,CASSLSAGRTDTQYF
NA,TRBV18,few,TRBJ2-7,TGTGCCAGCTCACCACCCAGGGCCTCCTACGAGCAGTACTTC,CASSPPRASYEQYF
NA,TRBV24-1,many,TRBJ2-3,TGTGCCACCTCGAGGCATAACACAGATACGCAGTATTTT,CATSRHNTDTQYF
NA,TRBV7-2,many,TRBJ2-3,TGTGCCAGCAGCTTAGCGGACTTGACAGATACGCAGTATTTT,CASSLADLTDTQYF
NA,TRBV2,many,TRBJ2-7,TGTGCCAGCATTCCAGGGAGTAGGTCCTACGAGCAGTACTTC,CASIPGSRSYEQYF
NA,TRBV27,many,TRBJ2-4,TGTGCCAGCAGTTCGGTCCTATTAGGGGTTACCAAAAACATTCAGTACTTC,CASSSVLLGVTKNIQYF
NA,TRBV6-2/TRBV6-3,few,TRBJ2-2,TGTGCCAGCAGTCACCGCCCTAGAGTTACCGGGGAGCTGTTTTTT,CASSHRPRVTGELFF
NA,TRBV7-8,medium-sized,TRBJ2-4,TGTGCCAGCAGACCCCCACGGGCCACGGACATTCAGTACTTC,CASRPPRATDIQYF
TRBD2,TRBV12-3/TRBV12-4,many,TRBJ2-3,TGTGCCAGCACCCGACTAGCGGGAGGCCCCCACCCCGGGGGAGATACGCAGTATTTT,CASTRLAGGPHPGGDTQYF
NA,TRBV20-1,many,TRBJ2-5,TGCAGTGCTCCTCCCCTCATGGAGGCAGAGACCCAGTACTTC,CSAPPLMEAETQYF
TRBD2,TRBV20-1,many,TRBJ2-7,TGCAGTGCTAGGCCTTCCGGGACTAGCGGGAGGTACGAGCAGTACTTC,CSARPSGTSGRYEQYF
TRBD1,TRBV14,many,TRBJ2-7,TGTGCCAGCAGTCCCGGGACAGGATACTACGAGCAGTACTTC,CASSPGTGYYEQYF
TRBD2,TRBV10-3,many,TRBJ2-1,TGTGCCATCAGTTCCTATAGCGGGAGGTCCAATTCTAATGAGCAGTTCTTC,CAISSYSGRSNSNEQFF
NA,TRBV20-1,NA,TRBJ2-3,TGCAGTGCTGCAGAGACATATACGCAGTATTTT,CSAAETYTQYF
NA,TRBV20-1,many,TRBJ2-5,TGCAGTGCTAGGCAGGGGAGAGAGACCCAGTACTTC,CSARQGRETQYF
TRBD2,TRBV20-1,many,TRBJ2-1,TGCAGTGCTAGGCCGATGCGGGAGGCCTACAATGAGCAGTTCTTC,CSARPMREAYNEQFF